The T cell receptor (beta chain) under discussion was sequenced for a study of cytomegalovirus exposure and HLA in healthy donors. This clone occurred a few times. Its antigen remains unknown. The assay was immunoSEQ multiplex PCR, and TCRdb's table has in-frame clones only and misses some. The data show 150,000 to 200,000 clones, with 95% to 97% seen just once and roughly 0.83% held by the top ten. The donors were members of the validation cohort, which comprised 120 subjects and was separate from the first cohort of roughly 700 subjects. General study results and limits: Researchers counted 150 to 200 TCR beta chains as cytomegalovirus-associated.

V shed 0 bases and J 7 bases; nucleotides not matched to a gene: 2. Germline CDR1 is ENHRY and CDR2 is SYGVKD. The CDR3 loop spans 14 amino acids. Sequenced input: PBMCs. This TCR was sampled from a woman younger than 30 in good health and CMV-seronegative. V usage is TRBV10-3 and J usage is TRBJ1-5; the match to TRBD1 covers 8 bases. The CDR3 region has the DNA TGTGCCATCAGTGAGTCGGGACAGGAGCAGCCCCAGCATTTT. It specifies CAISESGQEQPQHF.